This entry features one T cell receptor (beta chain) sequence. Unique molecular identifiers were used in preparing the TCRbeta library. TCRdb reprocessed the PCR reads via MiXCR and lists one record per CDR3 protein. Of 600,000 to 700,000 distinct CDR3 sequences in the sample, roughly 17% were seen once. This record comes from a study of T-cell reconstitution after alpha-beta-depleted transplantation in children. This CDR3 region has 17 residues. V trimming: 4 bases; J trimming: 4 bases; junction bases outside the gene matches: 14. Per germline, CDR1 KGHDR and CDR2 SFDVKD. The sequence came from a human donor who donated a stem cell graft to a child with acute myeloid leukemia. The sequencing used PBMCs from the stem cell graft donor, collected from the stem cell graft. The chain recombines TRBV24-1 with TRBJ1-2; 7 nucleotides match TRBD1. CDR3 sequence: CATSEAGGGIAGYGYTF. The CDR3 DNA sequence: TGTGCCACCAGTGAGGCCGGAGGGGGCATAGCTGGCTATGGCTACACCTTC.